This T cell receptor (beta chain) is drawn from a study of patients and donors after allogeneic stem cell transplantation. TCRdb reprocessed the RT-PCR reads with MiXCR, giving one entry per CDR3 protein. Of hundreds of thousands of distinct CDR3 sequences listed, approximately 16% are singletons. In its sample, this clonotype was seen a few times. Germline-derived CDR1 and CDR2 are SGHRS and YFSETQ. The V and J ends lost 5 bases and 7 bases respectively, with 16 bases between them. The CDR3 spans 13 residues. The sequenced material came from blood, either unsorted or a sorted T cell fraction (not recorded which). This chain links TRBV5-1 with TRBJ2-7, with D perhaps given as TRBD1 or TRBD2 (5 bases each). The source of this sequence is a human donor who was either an allogeneic HSCT recipient or a stem cell or donor lymphocyte infusion donor (not recorded which). It is not recorded whose cells these are; they may come from a transplant donor. CDR3 nucleotides: TGCGCCAGCAGAATGGGGACCGTACGGGAGCAGTACTTC. Its protein is CASRMGTVREQYF.